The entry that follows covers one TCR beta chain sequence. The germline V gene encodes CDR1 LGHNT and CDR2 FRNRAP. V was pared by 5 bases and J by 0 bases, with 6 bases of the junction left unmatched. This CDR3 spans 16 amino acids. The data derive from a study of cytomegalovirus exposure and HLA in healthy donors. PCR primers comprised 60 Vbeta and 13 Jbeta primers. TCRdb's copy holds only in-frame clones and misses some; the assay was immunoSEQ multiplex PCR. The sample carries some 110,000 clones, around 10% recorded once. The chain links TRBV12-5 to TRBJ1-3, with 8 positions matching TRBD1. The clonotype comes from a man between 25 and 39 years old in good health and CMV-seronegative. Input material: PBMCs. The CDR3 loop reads CASGDGQGYSGNTIYF. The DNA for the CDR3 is TGTGCTAGTGGTGACGGACAGGGATACTCTGGAAACACCATATATTTT.